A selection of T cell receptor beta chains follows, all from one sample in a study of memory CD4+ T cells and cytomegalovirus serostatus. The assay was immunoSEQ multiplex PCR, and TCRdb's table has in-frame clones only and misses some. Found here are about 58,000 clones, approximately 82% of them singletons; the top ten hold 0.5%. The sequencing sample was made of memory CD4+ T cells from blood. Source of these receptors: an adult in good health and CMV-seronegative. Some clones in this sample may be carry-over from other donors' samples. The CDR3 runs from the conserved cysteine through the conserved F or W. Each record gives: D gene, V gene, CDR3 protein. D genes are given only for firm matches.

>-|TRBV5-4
CASSLDSDQETQYF
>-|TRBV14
CASSQLSGLAKNIQYF
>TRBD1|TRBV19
CASSGQAYNSPLHF
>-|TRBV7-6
CASSLKGGASYNEQFF
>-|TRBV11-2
CASSLAGRRTEAFF
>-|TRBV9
CASSPRPSLAKNIQYF
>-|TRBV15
CATSQLAKNIQYF
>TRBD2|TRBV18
CASSPPVSGRAYEQYF
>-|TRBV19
CASKPAGAGNTIYF
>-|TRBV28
CASTRTGLYSGNTIYF
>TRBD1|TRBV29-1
CSGVRQGGDTEAFF
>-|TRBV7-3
CASSLSGENTEAFF
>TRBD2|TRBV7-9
CASSLPPRLAGTRDEQFF
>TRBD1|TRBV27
CASTLRTGISTDTQYF
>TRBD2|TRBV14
CASSQDFASGSLGQYF
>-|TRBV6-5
CASSTRSEQFF
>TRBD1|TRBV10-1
CASSQNNPGQTPTNTEAFF
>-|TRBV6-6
CAVTQGTTGELFF
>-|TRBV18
CASSPRTKSYNEQFF
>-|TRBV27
CASSFGTLNTEAFF
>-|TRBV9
CASSVEGRGTGELFF
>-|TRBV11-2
CASSSGQLQETQYF
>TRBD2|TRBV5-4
CASSPGGAGGIENIQYF